The 2 T cell receptor beta chains below were found in one sample sequenced in a study of spatial heterogeneity in lung cancer. TCRdb analysed the 5' RACE reads with MiXCR anew, one entry per CDR3 protein. The table records 55,000 to 75,000 distinct CDR3 sequences, approximately 8% of them present only once. Time point denoted: sample taken at primary tumor resection. Whole RNA from tumor, nontumor lung or frozen PBMC was sequenced unsorted. This material consisted of PBMCs, taken at surgery. These receptors were taken from a female donor with early-stage non-small cell lung cancer.

This clonotype was detected a few times. The chain combines TRBV29-1 with TRBJ2-5, with D possibly TRBD2 on 6 matching bases. Germline lookup yields CDR1 SQVTM and CDR2 ANQGSEA. The CDR3 spans 12 residues. V lost 4 bases and J lost 7, with 13 bases in between. For the CDR3, the DNA is TGCAGCGTTGTGTCTTGGGGAGGGACCCAGTACTTC. Encoded protein: CSVVSWGGTQYF.

In this sample, this clonotype turned up many times. The rearrangement uses TRBV28 and TRBJ2-1, with 8 bases identical to TRBD1. This CDR3 has 15 residues. J lost 2 bases, V lost 7 bases, and 7 bases had no gene match. Germline CDR1 MDHEN, CDR2 SYDVKM. The CDR3 reads CASKGQGTPYNEQFF. The CDR3 nucleotides are TGTGCCAGCAAAGGACAGGGAACCCCCTACAATGAGCAGTTCTTC.